This TCR beta chain was recorded in a study of blood T cells in healthy people across ages. This clonotype was picked up many times. Germline values: CDR1 SQVTM, CDR2 ANQGSEA. The CDR3 runs to 12 residues. A second PCR of roughly 7 to 11 cycles used a sample-barcoded 5' primer and a J-beta primer mix. TCRdb reprocessed the 5' RACE reads with MiXCR, giving one entry per CDR3 protein. The sample yields more than 550,000 distinct CDR3 sequences, about 20% seen once. The sample was blood. The TCR sequence derives from a man in his 70s in good health. The genes are TRBV29-1 and TRBJ1-1; perhaps TRBD1 as D (6 bases). The CDR3 coding sequence is TGCACCGTGGGGCTTTCCGGGACAGAAGCTTTCTTT. Encoded protein: CTVGLSGTEAFF.